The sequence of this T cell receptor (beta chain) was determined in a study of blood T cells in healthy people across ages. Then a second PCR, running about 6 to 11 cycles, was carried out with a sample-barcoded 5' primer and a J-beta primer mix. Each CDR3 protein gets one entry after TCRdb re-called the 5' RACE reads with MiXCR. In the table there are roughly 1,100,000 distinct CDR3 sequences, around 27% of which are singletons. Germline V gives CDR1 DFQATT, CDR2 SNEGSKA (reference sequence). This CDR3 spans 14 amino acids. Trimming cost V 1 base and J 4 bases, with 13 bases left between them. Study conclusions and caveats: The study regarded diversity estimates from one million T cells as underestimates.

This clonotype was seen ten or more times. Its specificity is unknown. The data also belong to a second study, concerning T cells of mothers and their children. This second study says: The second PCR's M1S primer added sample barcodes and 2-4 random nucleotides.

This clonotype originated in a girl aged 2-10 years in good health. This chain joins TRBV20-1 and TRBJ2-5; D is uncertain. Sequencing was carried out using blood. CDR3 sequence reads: CSARALGMGETQYF. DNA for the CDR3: TGCAGTGCTAGAGCTTTGGGCATGGGAGAGACCCAGTACTTC.